The 8 T cell receptor beta chains listed next were all sequenced from one sample in a study of blood T cells in healthy people across ages. Together with a sample-barcoded 5' primer, a J-beta primer mix was included in a second PCR lasting about 6 to 11 cycles. TCRdb recomputed calls from the 5' RACE reads with MiXCR, one row per CDR3 protein. The table has roughly 800,000 distinct CDR3 sequences, 40% to 65% seen once. Sequencing was performed on blood. These receptors all come from a man older than 75 in good health.

The rearrangement links TRBV15 to TRBJ2-7, with D possibly TRBD1 on 5 matching bases. Deletions cut 6 bases from V and 3 bases from J, with 15 bases between. This CDR3 spans 14 amino acids. Germline lookup yields CDR1 LNHNV and CDR2 YYDKDF (reference sequence). The CDR3 is CATSLRSRDYEQYF. CDR3 bases: TGTGCCACCAGTCTCCGGAGCAGGGACTACGAGCAGTACTTC.

A few counts support this clonotype. This sequence joins TRBV2 and TRBJ2-1; no reliable D call. The CDR3 consists of 12 residues. In germline, CDR1 is SNHLY, CDR2 FYNNEI. Trimming removed 2 bases at V and 9 bases at J, with 8 bases between. This chain's CDR3 is CASSETELEQFF. CDR3 sequence (DNA): TGTGCCAGCAGTGAAACCGAACTTGAGCAGTTCTTC.

The chain is built from TRBV20-1 and TRBJ2-7; D possibly matches TRBD1 or TRBD2 (7 bases each). The CDR3 extends over 15 amino acids. Germline V gene data show CDR1 as DFQATT and CDR2 as SNEGSKA (reference sequence). Trimming removed 1 base from V and 1 base from J, with 14 bases in between. The CDR3 loop is CSARVRQGGSYEQYF. DNA of the CDR3: TGCAGTGCTAGAGTGCGGCAGGGGGGGTCCTACGAGCAGTACTTC.

Only a few counts were recorded for this clonotype. V usage is TRBV20-1 and J usage is TRBJ2-7, with D uncertain. Trimming took 0 bases from V and 0 from J, leaving 9 bases between them. The germline V gene has CDR1 DFQATT and CDR2 SNEGSKA (reference sequence). CDR3 length equals 14 residues. The CDR3 DNA reads as TGCAGTGCTAGAGATAAAACGAGCTCCTACGAGCAGTACTTC. As protein: CSARDKTSSYEQYF.

A note on this clonotype: One end of the junction fails to match germline, which may point to a read error. The chain joins TRBV10-3 to TRBJ2-6; tentative D call: TRBD1 (6 bases). Germline V gives CDR1 ENHRY, CDR2 SYGVKD. There are 18 residues in the CDR3. For the CDR3, the DNA is TGTGCCATCAGTGAGACGGCAGGTCCAGCTCTGGGGGCCAACGTCCCGACTTTC. Translated: CAISETAGPALGANVPTF.

At least ten counts were recorded for this clonotype. The genes are TRBV7-9 and TRBJ2-7, with D possibly matching TRBD2 (5 bases). V was clipped by 1 base and J by 6 bases, with 13 bases between them. The length of the CDR3 is 14 residues. CDR1 is SEHNR, CDR2 FQNEAQ, per germline (reference sequence). Written as DNA, the CDR3 is TGTGCCAGCAGCTTAGAACTAGTATCAGGCGAGCAGTACTTC. Its translation: CASSLELVSGEQYF.

CDR3: CAIRRSGLVPAGELFF. CDR3 in DNA: TGTGCCATCAGACGCTCCGGACTAGTTCCGGCCGGGGAGCTGTTTTTT. V gene TRBV10-3 combines with J gene TRBJ2-2; 7 bases align to TRBD2. The CDR3 covers 16 residues. Germline CDR1 ENHRY, CDR2 SYGVKD. V gave up 6 bases and J gave up 6 bases; unmatched junction bases: 13.

This sequence joins TRBV14 and TRBJ2-3; a weak D match, TRBD2 (5 bases). Germline V lookup: CDR1 SGHDN, CDR2 FVKESK. The CDR3 is 14 residues long. V lost 3 bases, J lost 2 bases, and 9 bases lay in between. This chain's CDR3 is CASSHRDYTDTQYF. For the CDR3, the DNA is TGTGCCAGCAGCCACCGGGATTACACAGATACGCAGTATTTT.